This T cell receptor (beta chain) was profiled in a study of cytomegalovirus exposure and HLA in healthy donors (dated by TCRdb to the late 2010s). At the level of the whole study: In an earlier analysis of about 560 of the donors, around 290 Gb of sequence data and about 110 million unique TCR beta sequences from some 170 million T cells were reported. An early release covering roughly 580 HLA-typed donors comprised about 320 gigabases of sequencing data and approximately 80 million unique TCR sequences. All discovery cohort repertoires had been generated using a single sequencing platform. In a later analysis, previously published TCR beta repertoires from fewer than 750 donors were re-analyzed and high-resolution HLA genotyping was added so that TCR occurrence patterns could be studied. Among the roughly 410 genotyped donors, around 81% belonged to the genetic ancestry cluster associated with self-reported Caucasian donors. To predict cytomegalovirus infection status, the study combined high-throughput TCR immunosequencing, statistical association of individual TCRs with disease status, and machine learning. Class I and class II HLA loci were covered by the typing at four-digit resolution. Typing coverage differed by locus: A, B, C, DRB1 and DQB1 were typed in roughly 620-640 donors, DQA1 in 522, DPA1 in around 610, and DPB1 in roughly 450. In the later analysis, no new phenotypic data were used to find candidate immune exposures; instead, reliance was placed on TCR beta sequences and their occurrence across donors. Donor age, sex, ethnicity and CMV serostatus were compiled together with the repertoire data. To decide whether each TCR beta V gene segment behaved as functional or pseudogenic, an earlier analysis of nearly 600 of the donors relied on high-throughput TCR beta sequencing. In addition to the first cohort of approximately 670 subjects, a separate validation cohort of over 90 different subjects was used. The study aimed to test whether signatures of past pathogen exposure could be identified by cataloging public T cell receptors. Because of strong linkage in the cohort, roughly five DR-DQ haplotypes were treated as single units for association and clustering. Across roughly 420 genotyped donors of the cohort, an average of roughly 250,000 unique TCR beta nucleotide sequences per donor were sequenced, and 15% to 20% of those sequences were non-productive. The T cell repertoires of several hundred subjects were profiled by immunosequencing and related to cytomegalovirus serostatus. A later genetic analysis took genome-wide SNP genotypes for about three fifths of the 666 donors and used that subset as a discovery cohort. Here is what the overall study found, with its caveats: The study gave a list of under 200 TCR beta chains associated with cytomegalovirus. For the cohort, immune exposure information was limited to CMV serostatus. Because some donors lacked HLA typing at each locus, the association tests relied only on the typed subset. Sequencing depth was assumed to be roughly uniform across donors in the presence/absence analyses, though that assumption may not hold. In a later analysis, HLA-associated TCR beta chains showed more clonal expansion and lower generation probabilities than non-associated chains that were equally common. Broadly in line with IMGT annotations, most TCR beta V segments showed up in productive rearrangements about 87% or about 30% of the time in an earlier analysis of 450 to 750 of the donors. The classifier was reported to diagnose cytomegalovirus status with high specificity and sensitivity in both the original and validation cohorts. A cluster of highly shared sequence variants was judged likely to represent a technical artifact of the sequencing pipeline. In this cohort, only TCR beta chains were sequenced, and detectable features were limited by the absence of alpha or paired-chain data. Correlated functional status among segregating V segments might be attributable to linkage disequilibrium, but an unknown experimental factor could not be ruled out. Because counts were too low, seventeen rarely observed V segments, including chromosome 9 orphons, were left out of the earlier analysis of some 640 of the donors. In vitro tests confirmed that three of the cytomegalovirus-associated TCR beta chains recognize cytomegalovirus antigens. A later analysis reported that several top co-occurrence clusters appeared linked to parvovirus B19, influenza, CMV and Epstein-Barr virus. Some IMGT-functional V segments, including TRBV6-2 and TRBV6-3, could not be told apart with the 87-base-pair reads, so those segments were excluded. According to a later genetic analysis, donors in an Asian-associated ancestry cluster had fewer N-insertions in productive TCRs than the approximately 670-donor mean. In a later analysis, TCR association rates were found to vary across HLA loci, with the most associated TCRs seen for DRB1 alleles and the fewest for HLA-C alleles. Across donors, most TCR sequences were observed very rarely, whereas some public TCRs were present in many individuals. When HLA alleles, especially DR and DQ, strongly co-occurred, attributing TCR associations to individual alleles was difficult. According to the authors, the approach could potentially be generalized to other disease states and immunological phenotypes. Most CMV-associated TCR beta chains appeared to be HLA-restricted in a later analysis, and the HLA associations seemed to be driven largely by CMV exposure. A further reported finding was that TCR beta sequences accurately predicted the HLA-A and HLA-B alleles for most subjects in the first cohort. Specific HLA alleles were associated with 16,951 TCR beta sequences at a false discovery rate of 0.05 in a later analysis. In a later genetic analysis, a missense DCLRE1C variant was associated with V-gene and J-gene trimming of TCR beta chains, and the association was replicated in an independent cohort.

In total, approximately 610 healthy bone marrow donors made up the cohort. At the time of sampling, every cohort member was nominally healthy, though immune exposures that went unrecorded were likely present. The donor was CMV seropositive and belonged to the group of 250 to 350 seropositive cohort members. A peripheral blood sample was collected from each donor, and TCR beta sequencing was performed on peripheral blood mononuclear cells. Genomic DNA was extracted from the blood cell samples with the Qiagen DNeasy Blood Extraction Kit. Worth noting for this clone: Its antigen target is currently unknown. No qualities accompany the bases; no much larger clone lies one base away.

The CDR3 numbers 15 residues from cysteine through phenylalanine. Only the CDR3 region is kept as DNA, spanning 45 bases read in frame from base 1. Looking up the germline V gene yields CDR1 SGHNT and CDR2 YENEEA. The junction shows trimming of 5 bases on V and 0 bases on J, plus 10 bases between the germline ends. Libraries were constructed by the immunoSEQ multiplex PCR assay. The multiplex PCR relied on a mix of 60 forward primers for TCR Vbeta segments and 13 reverse primers for TCR Jbeta segments. The CDR3 region of rearranged TCR beta genes was amplified from genomic DNA by a multiplex PCR assay. The amplified TCR beta libraries were sequenced on the Illumina HiSeq System as 87-base-pair reads. The authors' pipeline ran thus. A later analysis counted about 80 million unique TCR beta chains across the 550 to 800 repertoires, and some 11 million of these chains were shared by at least two donors. Raw reads were error-corrected and collapsed into unique sequences with a nearest-neighbor algorithm that merged closely related sequences to remove PCR and sequencing errors. V, D and J gene segments were assigned by aligning CDR3 sequences to IMGT reference sequences. For a sequence to be retained, a match of at least six nucleotides to both a V gene segment and a J gene segment was required. A rearrangement counted as productive if the CDR3 had no stop codons and remained in frame with V and J, and every other rearrangement counted as non-productive. CDR3 was defined by IMGT convention, running from the second conserved V-encoded cysteine to the conserved J-encoded phenylalanine. The earlier analysis of some 540 of the donors excluded any sequence lacking an unambiguous match to a single V gene segment. An earlier analysis of 587 of the donors classified V segments as functional when productive rearrangements were above 56.7% and as segregating when the standard deviation between donors was above 5%. To diagnose cytomegalovirus status from the catalog of TCR beta chain sequences, a statistical classification framework was built. A later analysis assigned V and J genes by comparing TCR nucleotide sequences with IMGT/GENE-DB human TR gene sequences. A later analysis assigned CDR3 sequences and most-parsimonious VDJ recombination scenarios with the TCRdist pipeline. In a later analysis, each TCR beta chain was defined by its CDR3 amino acid sequence together with its V-gene family, and reads without a unique V-gene family were excluded. As a way to deal with suspected cross-contamination and a sequencing artifact, a later analysis dropped 640 or so nucleotide sequences that were highly shared and had low generation probability. In a later analysis, a clonal expansion index for each public chain was calculated from normalized within-repertoire ranks of inferred template counts. In a later analysis, generation probabilities were computed using a VDJ recombination model fitted to out-of-frame rearrangements, and the results were checked against IGoR. A later analysis scored TCR-TCR, TCR-HLA and TCR-CMV co-occurrence with hypergeometric tests, applying a repertoire-size bias correction to TCR pairs. To estimate false discovery rates, a later analysis permuted the HLA or CMV assignments 20 times. In a later analysis, co-occurring TCRs were grouped with DBSCAN, and TCRdist sequence similarity was added when clustering was performed within HLA-allele-positive subsets. For co-occurrence clustering, repertoires with fewer than 30,000 or more than 120,000 public chains were excluded, along with about five repertoires with anomalous nucleotide sharing. TCRdb took this table from immuneACCESS and kept in-frame rearrangements with V and J called. Such tables lack part of the clones; where checked against another copy, unresolved V genes explain under half of the gap, and the rest is unexplained. V, J and clone size are taken as reported in that table, and D and trimming were inferred from the DNA itself. The sample table shows about 160,000 clones, and roughly 79% are seen once. Of the sample, about 9.1% falls within the top ten clones.

The sample comprised PBMCs. This TCR was recovered from a man aged 18 to 29 in good health and CMV-seropositive. This chain joins TRBV11-3 to TRBJ1-4, with the D gene too uncertain to name. The DNA reads as follows: TGTGCCAGCAGCCCTGGGCCCCCAACTAATGAAAAACTGTTTTTT. Translated, this gives CASSPGPPTNEKLFF.